The clone carrying this T cell receptor beta chain has more than one count but fewer than ten. Its specificity is unknown. The sample providers were healthy Caucasian people from Russia, aged roughly 6 to 95. The data were taken from a study of blood T cells in healthy people across ages. Study outcomes and limitations: Age brought a roughly linear fall in TCR beta diversity measured per million T cells. Conclusively comparing naive with antigen-experienced cells was impossible with unsorted PBMCs.

Using a J-beta primer mix together with a sample-barcoded 5' primer, a second PCR was run for about 6 to 11 cycles. One entry per CDR3 protein results from TCRdb running MiXCR on the 5' RACE reads. The top ten hold approximately 4% of the sample, which has about 570,000 distinct CDR3 sequences, 25% to 35% seen once. The data were also submitted as part of a second study, on T cells of mothers and their children.

The specimen was blood. This TCR was recovered from a boy aged 2-9 years in good health.

CDR3 in DNA: TGTGCCACCAGCCGAGAGGGTCAAGAGACCCAGTACTTC. Translating gives CATSREGQETQYF. The gene calls are TRBV25-1 and TRBJ2-5; D perhaps matches TRBD2 (5 bases). The V gene's germline CDR1 is MGHDK and CDR2 SYGVNS. This CDR3 region has 13 residues. With 10 bases removed from V and 2 bases from J, the gap between germline ends came to 14 bases.